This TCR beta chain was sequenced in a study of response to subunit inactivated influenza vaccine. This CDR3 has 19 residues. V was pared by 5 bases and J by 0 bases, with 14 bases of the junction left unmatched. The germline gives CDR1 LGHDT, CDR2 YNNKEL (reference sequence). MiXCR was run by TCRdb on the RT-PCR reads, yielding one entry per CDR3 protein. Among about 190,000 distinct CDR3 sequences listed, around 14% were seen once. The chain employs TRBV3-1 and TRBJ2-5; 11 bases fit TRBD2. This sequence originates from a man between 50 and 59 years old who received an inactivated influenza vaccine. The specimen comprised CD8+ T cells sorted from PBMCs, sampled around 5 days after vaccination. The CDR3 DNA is TGTGCCAGCAGCAATTCGCTAGCGGGGGGCTACCTGTACCAAGAGACCCAGTACTTC. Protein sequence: CASSNSLAGGYLYQETQYF.